These 18 T cell receptor beta chains came from one sample sequenced in a study of control samples from healthy donors and cancer patients. Measured with immunoSEQ multiplex PCR; TCRdb has only the in-frame clones, and not every one. The sample yields roughly 170,000 clones, around 95% seen once. Material for sequencing was blood. These receptors all stem from a woman between 55 and 75 years old in good health.

This chain uses TRBV7-9 with TRBJ2-7, with a tentative D call TRBD1 (5 bases). Trimming pared 1 base from V and 6 bases from J, leaving 13 bases between. The CDR3 has 14 amino acids. Germline V gene data show CDR1 as SEHNR and CDR2 as FQNEAQ (reference sequence). Here the CDR3 reads CASSLVGAASEQYF. CDR3 sequence (DNA): TGTGCCAGCAGCTTAGTAGGGGCGGCCTCCGAGCAGTACTTC. The full variable domain, completed using reference TRBV7-9 and TRBJ2-7, is DTGVSQNPRHKITKRGQNVTFRCDPISEHNRLYWYRQTLGQGPEFLTYFQNEAQLEKSRLLSDRFSAERPKGSFSTLEIQRTEQGDSAMYLCASSLVGAASEQYFGPGTRLTVT.

V gene TRBV7-2 combines with J gene TRBJ2-1; 12 bases fit TRBD2. The junction had 8 bases not matched to a gene; V was cut back by 1 base and J by 7 bases. The CDR3 length is 17 residues. CDR1 and CDR2 from the germline V gene are SGHTA and FQGNSA. The DNA of the CDR3 is TGTGCCAGCAGCTTAGTGTGGCTAGCGGGGGGGCGGAATGAGCAGTTCTTC. This encodes CASSLVWLAGGRNEQFF.

The chain uses TRBV19 and TRBJ1-2; possibly TRBD1 for D (6 bases). Germline V gene lookup returns CDR1 LNHDA and CDR2 SQIVND (reference sequence). The CDR3 runs 14 residues. The germline V and J ends were trimmed by 5 bases and 1 base, with 11 bases remaining between them. Written as DNA, the CDR3 is TGTGCCAGTAGTCCACAGGGCCGTAACTATGGCTACACCTTC. This translates into CASSPQGRNYGYTF.

The V gene is TRBV19, the J gene TRBJ1-5, with TRBD1 matching 11 bases. V was pared by 4 bases and J by 4 bases, with 12 bases of the junction left unmatched. CDR1 and CDR2 from the germline V gene are LNHDA and SQIVND (reference sequence). This CDR3 spans 18 amino acids. The CDR3 here is CASSRGTGGVANNQPQHF. CDR3 bases: TGTGCCAGTAGTAGAGGGACAGGGGGGGTAGCTAATAATCAGCCCCAGCATTTT. Full variable domain (rest looked up from reference TRBV19 and TRBJ1-5): DGGITQSPKYLFRKEGQNVTLSCEQNLNHDAMYWYRQDPGQGLRLIYYSQIVNDFQKGDIAEGYSVSREKKESFPLTVTSAQKNPTAFYLCASSRGTGGVANNQPQHFGDGTRLSIL.

The chain employs TRBV11-2 and TRBJ2-7, with TRBD1 as a possible D gene (5 bases). The germline V gene encodes CDR1 SGHAT and CDR2 FQNNGV. This CDR3 is built from 14 residues. The V end lost 2 bases, the J end lost 5 bases, and 13 bases lay between the germline ends. CDR3 in amino acids: CASSLWAGIHEQYF. As DNA, the CDR3 is TGTGCCAGCAGCTTATGGGCAGGGATACACGAGCAGTACTTC.

This sequence joins TRBV19 and TRBJ2-1; 9 positions agree with TRBD1. The CDR3 is made up of 18 amino acids. Germline V gives CDR1 LNHDA, CDR2 SQIVND (reference sequence). J was trimmed by 6 bases and V by 11 bases; bases with no gene match: 23. CDR3 amino acids: CALTPGQGNSLGINEQFF. CDR3 DNA: TGTGCCTTGACGCCGGGACAGGGAAATTCATTGGGAATCAATGAGCAGTTCTTC.

The chain uses TRBV5-5 and TRBJ2-5; no reliable D call. The CDR3 is made up of 13 amino acids. The germline gives CDR1 SGHKS, CDR2 YYEKEE (reference sequence). Trimming shortened V by 2 bases and J by 5 bases, and 10 bases separated the two germline ends. CDR3 sequence (DNA): TGTGCCAGCAGCTTATGGGTGGTGGAGACCCAGTACTTC. Residues: CASSLWVVETQYF.

CDR3 sequence (DNA): TGTGCCACCAGCAGGCTCCCTGGGGAAATCTACGAGCAGTACTTC. Its translation: CATSRLPGEIYEQYF. The chain is built from TRBV15 and TRBJ2-7; D is unresolved. Germline V gives CDR1 LNHNV, CDR2 YYDKDF (reference sequence). This CDR3 region has 15 residues. V was cut by 3 bases and J by 3 bases, with 15 bases left in between.

The chain employs TRBV7-9 and TRBJ2-3; 8 nucleotides align to TRBD2. The V segment lost 8 bases and the J segment 1 base; nucleotides outside the gene matches: 5. From germline, CDR1 is SEHNR and CDR2 FQNEAQ (reference sequence). The CDR3 extends over 14 amino acids. CDR3 protein: CASDTGGRTDTQYF. Written as DNA, the CDR3 is TGTGCCAGCGATACGGGGGGGCGCACAGATACGCAGTATTTT.

The CDR3 loop reads CASNLVAEQETQYF. The CDR3 coding sequence is TGTGCCAGCAATCTGGTTGCGGAGCAAGAGACCCAGTACTTC. The chain recombines TRBV9 with TRBJ2-5; D remains ambiguous. This CDR3 has 14 residues. CDR1 and CDR2 from the germline V gene are SGDLS and YYNGEE. V lost 6 bases and J lost 2, with 14 bases in between. Looking up the rest from reference TRBV9 and TRBJ2-5 gives the full variable domain: DSGVTQTPKHLITATGQRVTLRCSPRSGDLSVYWYQQSLDQGLQFLIQYYNGEERAKGNILERFSAQQFPDLHSELNLSSLELGDSALYFCASNLVAEQETQYFGPGTRLLVL.

Comments on this clone: The sample holds other DNA sequences that translate to the same CDR3. The genes are TRBV6-2 or TRBV6-3 and TRBJ2-7; TRBD1 aligns across 10 bases. The germline gives CDR1 MNHEY, CDR2 SVGEGT. This CDR3 is built from 15 residues. J lost 2 bases, V lost 6 bases, and 7 bases had no gene match. CDR3 loop: CASSTGTGDTYEQYF. CDR3 in DNA: TGTGCCAGCAGCACCGGGACAGGGGACACCTACGAGCAGTACTTC.

This rearrangement joins TRBV24-1 to TRBJ2-4, with TRBD2 as a possible D gene (6 bases). Per germline, CDR1 KGHDR and CDR2 SFDVKD. V was trimmed by 5 bases and J by 0 bases, leaving 16 bases between them. The CDR3 has 17 residues. DNA for the CDR3: TGTGCCACCAGTGCCAGGGCGCAGGGACTAGCCAAAAACATTCAGTACTTC. Translated: CATSARAQGLAKNIQYF.

The chain is built from TRBV27 and TRBJ1-5; D is uncertain. Trimming left V 0 bases short and J 1 base short, with 7 bases between. This CDR3 region has 15 residues. The germline gives CDR1 MNHEY, CDR2 SMNVEV (reference sequence). The CDR3 here is CASSLSGLSNQPQHF. CDR3 in DNA: TGTGCCAGCAGTTTATCCGGCTTAAGCAATCAGCCCCAGCATTTT.

This rearrangement joins TRBV5-1 to TRBJ2-3; 11 bases are a match to TRBD2. The CDR3 loop spans 16 amino acids. With V trimmed by 2 bases and J by 1 base, 3 bases remained unmatched. The germline V gene has CDR1 SGHRS and CDR2 YFSETQ. In DNA form, the CDR3 reads TGCGCCAGCAGCTTCGAGACTAGCGGGGGCACAGATACGCAGTATTTT. It encodes CASSFETSGGTDTQYF. The full variable domain, its missing parts supplied by reference TRBV5-1 and TRBJ2-3, is KAGVTQTPRYLIKTRGQQVTLSCSPISGHRSVSWYQQTPGQGLQFLFEYFSETQRNKGNFPGRFSGRQFSNSRSEMNVSTLELGDSALYLCASSFETSGGTDTQYFGPGTRLTVL.

The CDR3 sequence is CASSGPDLPPYEQYF. For the CDR3, the DNA is TGTGCCAGCAGCGGACCCGACTTGCCTCCCTACGAGCAGTACTTC. V usage is TRBV5-4 and J usage is TRBJ2-7; D gene ambiguous. The length of the CDR3 is 15 residues. V lost 4 bases, J lost 2 bases, and 16 bases lay in between. Germline loops: CDR1 SGHNT, CDR2 YYREEE (reference sequence).

The chain combines TRBV3-1 (or the pseudogene TRBV3-2) with TRBJ2-5, with TRBD2 identical over 12 bases. Germline CDR1 reads LGHDT; CDR2 reads YNNKEL (reference sequence). This CDR3 is 13 amino acids long. Trimming took 8 bases from V and 4 from J; bases not matched to a gene: 2. This CDR3 reads CASLAGGGETQYF. For the CDR3, the DNA is TGTGCCAGCCTAGCGGGGGGGGGAGAGACCCAGTACTTC.

This chain uses TRBV7-2 with TRBJ2-5; the D gene is possibly TRBD2 (5 bases). The V gene's germline CDR1 is SGHTA and CDR2 FQGNSA. The V end lost 5 bases, the J end lost 3 bases, and 19 bases lay between the germline ends. The CDR3 extends over 16 amino acids. The CDR3 protein is CASSLNRGANKETQYF. Written as DNA, the CDR3 is TGTGCCAGCAGCCTGAATCGGGGTGCCAATAAAGAGACCCAGTACTTC.

V and J are TRBV11-2 and TRBJ1-1; D unclear. V lost 5 bases and J 1 base, leaving 17 bases between the germline ends. The CDR3 has 16 amino acids. The V gene's germline CDR1 is SGHAT and CDR2 FQNNGV. The CDR3 region is CASSQTFTGGNTEAFF. For the CDR3, the DNA is TGTGCCAGCAGCCAGACGTTTACCGGAGGGAACACTGAAGCTTTCTTT.